This T cell receptor beta chain is drawn from a study of T-cell memory formation after mild COVID-19. Study-wide results and limits: The main location of contracting CD4+ clones was CM and EM, and that of contracting CD8+ clones was EMRA.

Trimming removed 0 bases at V and 9 bases at J, with 12 bases between. Looked up from germline, CDR1 is DFQATT and CDR2 is SNEGSKA (reference sequence). The CDR3 is 13 amino acids. This clonotype was seen a few times. Its antigen is still unknown. TCRdb fed the 5' RACE reads into MiXCR, producing one record per CDR3 protein. The sample contains around 150,000 distinct CDR3 sequences, 11% of which appear only once. This chain joins TRBV20-1 and TRBJ2-1, with a possible D match to TRBD1 (6 bases). What was sequenced was PBMCs or a T cell subset sorted from them (not recorded which). The receptor comes from a man aged 18 to 35 who had mild COVID-19 (a few samples of this study predate the infection). Cell type and time point are not known. The chain's CDR3 is CSARDNRAGEQFF. As DNA, the CDR3 is TGCAGTGCTAGAGATAACAGGGCGGGTGAGCAGTTCTTC.